This T cell receptor (beta chain) appears in the sequencing data of a study of cytotoxic CD8 clonotypes in ibrutinib-treated CLL. V dropped 3 bases and J dropped 4 bases, with 18 bases sitting between them. Germline-derived CDR1 and CDR2 are SQVTM and ANQGSEA. The CDR3 is made up of 15 amino acids. Researchers set a sequencing depth target of 1 in 200,000 to 1 in 1 million T cells. The assay was immunoSEQ multiplex PCR, and TCRdb's table has in-frame clones only and misses some. This repertoire shows some 290,000 clones, 70% to 80% found once; its top ten account for approximately 7%. The TCR sequence derives from a human donor with chronic lymphocytic leukemia. The chain uses TRBV29-1 and TRBJ2-5, with D tentatively TRBD1 or TRBD2 (6 bases each). Material: PBMCs, obtained before ibrutinib treatment. CDR3 bases: TGCAGCGTTGAGGGGGCAAGGGGGACTCGAGAGACCCAGTACTTC. Residues: CSVEGARGTRETQYF.